The 2 T cell receptor beta chains listed next were all sequenced from one sample in a study of T cell changes during pregnancy in multiple sclerosis. Profiled with immunoSEQ multiplex PCR; TCRdb holds only in-frame clones, not every one. The sample has tens of thousands of clones, about nine tenths seen once. The sample here was peripheral blood, taken in the first trimester of pregnancy. The origin of the receptors is a female donor in good health, enrolled as a control in a pregnancy study.

The CDR3 region is CASSLGTSGAPPETQYF. The CDR3 nucleotides are TGTGCCAGCTCACTCGGGACTAGCGGGGCGCCCCCTGAGACCCAGTACTTC. The V gene is TRBV18, the J gene TRBJ2-5; 13 bases are a match to TRBD2. J gave up 5 bases and V 4 bases, and 10 bases lay outside the gene matches. Germline-derived CDR1 and CDR2 are KGHSH and LQKENI. The length of the CDR3 is 17 residues.

This chain uses TRBV30 with TRBJ1-6; unclear D gene. There are 14 residues in the CDR3. The V gene lost 0 bases and the J gene lost 10 bases, with 13 bases spanning the gap. Germline CDR1 reads GTSNPN; CDR2 reads SVGIG (reference sequence). The CDR3 coding sequence is TGTGCCTGGAGTGTCTGGTCCGAGGGATCACCCCTCCACTTT. Translated, it gives CAWSVWSEGSPLHF. Using reference TRBV30 and TRBJ1-6 for the parts outside the CDR3, the full variable domain is SQTIHQWPATLVQPVGSPLSLECTVEGTSNPNLYWYRQAAGRGLQLLFYSVGIGQISSEVPQNLSASRPQDRQFILSSKKLLLSDSGFYLCAWSVWSEGSPLHFGNGTRLTVT.